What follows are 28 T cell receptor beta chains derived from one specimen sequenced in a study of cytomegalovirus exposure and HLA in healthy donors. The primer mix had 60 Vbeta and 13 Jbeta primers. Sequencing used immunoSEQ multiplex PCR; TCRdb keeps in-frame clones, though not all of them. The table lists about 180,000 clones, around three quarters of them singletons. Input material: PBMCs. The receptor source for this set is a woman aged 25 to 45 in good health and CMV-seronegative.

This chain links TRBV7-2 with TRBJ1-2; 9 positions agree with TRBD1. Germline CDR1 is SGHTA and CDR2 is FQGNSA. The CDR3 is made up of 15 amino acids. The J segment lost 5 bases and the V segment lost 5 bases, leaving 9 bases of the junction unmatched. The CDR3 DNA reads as TGTGCCAGCAGCCTTCCCCCGGGACAGGGTTATGGCTACACCTTC. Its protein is CASSLPPGQGYGYTF.

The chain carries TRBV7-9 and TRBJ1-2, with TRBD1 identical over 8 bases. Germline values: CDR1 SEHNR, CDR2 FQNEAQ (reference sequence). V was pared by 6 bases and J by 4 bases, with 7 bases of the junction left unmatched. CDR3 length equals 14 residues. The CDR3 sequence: CASSFGTGGYGYTF. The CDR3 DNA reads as TGTGCCAGCAGTTTCGGGACAGGAGGCTATGGCTACACCTTC.

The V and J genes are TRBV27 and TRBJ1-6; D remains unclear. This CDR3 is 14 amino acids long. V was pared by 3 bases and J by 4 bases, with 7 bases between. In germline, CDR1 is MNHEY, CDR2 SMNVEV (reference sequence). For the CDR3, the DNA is TGTGCCAGCAGTTTTAGAAGTTATAATTCACCCCTCCACTTT. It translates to CASSFRSYNSPLHF.

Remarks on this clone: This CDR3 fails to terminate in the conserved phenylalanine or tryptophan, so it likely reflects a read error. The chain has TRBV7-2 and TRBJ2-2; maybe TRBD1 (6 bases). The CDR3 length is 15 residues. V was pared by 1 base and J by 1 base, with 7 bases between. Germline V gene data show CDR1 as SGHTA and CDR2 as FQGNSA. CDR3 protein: CASSLGTVNTGELFV. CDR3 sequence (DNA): TGTGCCAGCAGCTTAGGGACAGTGAACACCGGGGAGCTGTTTGTT.

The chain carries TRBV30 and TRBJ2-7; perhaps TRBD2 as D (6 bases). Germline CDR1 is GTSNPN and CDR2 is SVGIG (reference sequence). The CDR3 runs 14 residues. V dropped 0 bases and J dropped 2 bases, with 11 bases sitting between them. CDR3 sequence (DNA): TGTGCCTGGAGTGTATTGGGGGGAACCTACGAGCAGTACTTC. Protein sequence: CAWSVLGGTYEQYF.

CDR3 region: CASSIRDSGTEAFF. CDR3 DNA sequence: TGTGCCAGTAGTATAAGGGACAGCGGCACTGAAGCTTTCTTT. The rearrangement links TRBV19 to TRBJ1-1; 7 nucleotides agree with TRBD1. With V trimmed by 2 bases and J by 4 bases, 4 bases remained unmatched. Germline V gene lookup returns CDR1 LNHDA and CDR2 SQIVND (reference sequence). CDR3 length: 14 residues.

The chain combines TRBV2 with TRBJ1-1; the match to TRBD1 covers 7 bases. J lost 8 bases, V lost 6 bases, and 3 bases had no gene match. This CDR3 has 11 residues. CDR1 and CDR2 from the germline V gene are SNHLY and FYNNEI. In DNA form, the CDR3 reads TGTGCCAGCAGACGACAGGGAGAAGCTTTCTTT. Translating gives CASRRQGEAFF.

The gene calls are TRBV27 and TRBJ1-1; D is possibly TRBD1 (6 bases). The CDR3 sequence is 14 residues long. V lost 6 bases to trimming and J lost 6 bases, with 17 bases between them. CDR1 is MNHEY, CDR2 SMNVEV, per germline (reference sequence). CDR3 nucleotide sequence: TGTGCCAGCAGCCTCACCCCCGGACAGCCTGAAGCTTTCTTT. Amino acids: CASSLTPGQPEAFF.

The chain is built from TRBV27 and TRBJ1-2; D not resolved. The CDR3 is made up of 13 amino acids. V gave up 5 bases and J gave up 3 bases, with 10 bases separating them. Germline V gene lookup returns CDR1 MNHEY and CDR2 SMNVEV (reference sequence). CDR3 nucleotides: TGTGCCAGCAGTCCTCGGGGTTACTATGGCTACACCTTC. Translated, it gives CASSPRGYYGYTF.

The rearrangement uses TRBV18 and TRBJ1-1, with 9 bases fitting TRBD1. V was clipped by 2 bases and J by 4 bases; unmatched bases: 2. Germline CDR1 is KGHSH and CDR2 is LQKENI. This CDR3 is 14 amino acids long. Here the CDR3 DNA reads TGTGCCAGCTCACCAGAGACAGGGGGCACTGAAGCTTTCTTT. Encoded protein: CASSPETGGTEAFF.

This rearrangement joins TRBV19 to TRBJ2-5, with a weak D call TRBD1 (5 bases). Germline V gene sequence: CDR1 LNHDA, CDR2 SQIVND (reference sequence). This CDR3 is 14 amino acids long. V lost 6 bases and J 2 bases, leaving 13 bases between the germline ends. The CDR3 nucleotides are TGTGCCAGTAGACCGCCAGGGTTACAAGAGACCCAGTACTTC. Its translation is CASRPPGLQETQYF. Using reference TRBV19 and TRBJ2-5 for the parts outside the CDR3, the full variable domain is DGGITQSPKYLFRKEGQNVTLSCEQNLNHDAMYWYRQDPGQGLRLIYYSQIVNDFQKGDIAEGYSVSREKKESFPLTVTSAQKNPTAFYLCASRPPGLQETQYFGPGTRLLVL.

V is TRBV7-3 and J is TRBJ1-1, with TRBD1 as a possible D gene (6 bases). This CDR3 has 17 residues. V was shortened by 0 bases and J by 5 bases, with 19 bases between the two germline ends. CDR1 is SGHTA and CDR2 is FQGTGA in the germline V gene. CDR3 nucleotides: TGTGCCAGCAGCTTAACACGCATTGGGGGGGCGCATACTGAAGCTTTCTTT. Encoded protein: CASSLTRIGGAHTEAFF. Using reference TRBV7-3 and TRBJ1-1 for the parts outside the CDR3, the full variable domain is GAGVSQTPSNKVTEKGKYVELRCDPISGHTALYWYRQSLGQGPEFLIYFQGTGAADDSGLPNDRFFAVRPEGSVSTLKIQRTERGDSAVYLCASSLTRIGGAHTEAFFGQGTRLTVV.

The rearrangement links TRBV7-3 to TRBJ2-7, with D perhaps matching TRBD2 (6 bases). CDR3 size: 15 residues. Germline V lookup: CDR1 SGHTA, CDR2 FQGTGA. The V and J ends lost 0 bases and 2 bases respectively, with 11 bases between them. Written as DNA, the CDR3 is TGTGCCAGCAGCTTAACGGGGGGTCAGACCTACGAGCAGTACTTC. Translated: CASSLTGGQTYEQYF.

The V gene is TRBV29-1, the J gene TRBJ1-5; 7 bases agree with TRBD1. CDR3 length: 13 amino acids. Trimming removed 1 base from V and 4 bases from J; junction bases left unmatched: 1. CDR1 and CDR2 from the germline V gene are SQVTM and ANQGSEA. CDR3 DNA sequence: TGCAGCGTTGAAGGGACAGGTAATCAGCCCCAGCATTTT. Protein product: CSVEGTGNQPQHF.

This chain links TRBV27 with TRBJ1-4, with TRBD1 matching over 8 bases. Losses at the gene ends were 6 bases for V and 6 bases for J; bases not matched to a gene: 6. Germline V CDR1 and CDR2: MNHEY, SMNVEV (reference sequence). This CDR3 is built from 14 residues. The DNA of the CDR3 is TGTGCCAGCAGACCCCAGGGGGCGGATGAAAAACTGTTTTTT. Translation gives CASRPQGADEKLFF.

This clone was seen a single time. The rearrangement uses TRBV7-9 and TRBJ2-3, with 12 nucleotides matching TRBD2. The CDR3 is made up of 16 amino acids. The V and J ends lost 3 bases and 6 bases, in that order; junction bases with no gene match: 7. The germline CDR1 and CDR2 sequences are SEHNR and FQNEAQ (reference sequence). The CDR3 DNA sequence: TGTGCCAGCAGCTTTATGACTAGCGGGGGTACCGATACGCAGTATTTT. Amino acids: CASSFMTSGGTDTQYF.

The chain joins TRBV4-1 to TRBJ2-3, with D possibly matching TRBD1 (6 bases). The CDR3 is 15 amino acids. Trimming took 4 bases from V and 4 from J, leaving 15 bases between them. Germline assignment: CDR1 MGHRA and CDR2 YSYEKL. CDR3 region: CASSRGQSRADTQYF. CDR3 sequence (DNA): TGCGCCAGCAGCCGGGGACAAAGCCGCGCAGATACGCAGTATTTT.

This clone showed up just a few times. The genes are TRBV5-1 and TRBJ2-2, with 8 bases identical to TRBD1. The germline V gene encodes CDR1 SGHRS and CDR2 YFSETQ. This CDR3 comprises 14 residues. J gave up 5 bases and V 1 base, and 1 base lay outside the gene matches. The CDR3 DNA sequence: TGCGCCAGCAGCTTGACAGGGGGAACCGGGGAGCTGTTTTTT. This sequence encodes CASSLTGGTGELFF.

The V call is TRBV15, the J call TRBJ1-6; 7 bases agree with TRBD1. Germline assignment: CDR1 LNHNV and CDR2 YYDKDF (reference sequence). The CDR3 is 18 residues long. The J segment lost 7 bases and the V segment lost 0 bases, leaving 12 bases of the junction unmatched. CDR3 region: CATSRDRRGQLRNSPLHF. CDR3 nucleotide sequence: TGTGCCACCAGCAGAGACCGTAGGGGACAGCTGAGGAATTCACCCCTCCACTTT.

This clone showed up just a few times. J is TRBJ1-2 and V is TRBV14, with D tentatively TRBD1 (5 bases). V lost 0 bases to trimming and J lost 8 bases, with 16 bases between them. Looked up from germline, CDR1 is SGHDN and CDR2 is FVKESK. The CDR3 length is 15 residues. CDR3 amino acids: CASSQEGQGLRGYTF. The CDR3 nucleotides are TGTGCCAGCAGCCAAGAGGGTCAGGGTTTAAGGGGCTACACCTTC. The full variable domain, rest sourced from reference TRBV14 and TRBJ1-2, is EAGVTQFPSHSVIEKGQTVTLRCDPISGHDNLYWYRRVMGKEIKFLLHFVKESKQDESGMPNNRFLAERTGGTYSTLKVQPAELEDSGVYFCASSQEGQGLRGYTFGSGTRLTVV.

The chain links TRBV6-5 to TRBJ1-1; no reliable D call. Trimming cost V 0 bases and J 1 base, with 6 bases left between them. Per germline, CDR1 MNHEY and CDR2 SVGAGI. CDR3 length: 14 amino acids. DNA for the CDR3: TGTGCCAGCAGTTACTCGGTCGGGAACACTGAAGCTTTCTTT. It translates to CASSYSVGNTEAFF.

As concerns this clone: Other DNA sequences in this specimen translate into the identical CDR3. As DNA, the CDR3 is TGTGCCAGCAGCTTAGTTAGCTACGAGCAGTACTTC. It specifies CASSLVSYEQYF. V usage is TRBV7-9 and J usage is TRBJ2-7; D ambiguous. CDR3 size: 12 residues. Looked up from germline, CDR1 is SEHNR and CDR2 is FQNEAQ (reference sequence). Trimming removed 1 base at V and 3 bases at J, with 4 bases between.

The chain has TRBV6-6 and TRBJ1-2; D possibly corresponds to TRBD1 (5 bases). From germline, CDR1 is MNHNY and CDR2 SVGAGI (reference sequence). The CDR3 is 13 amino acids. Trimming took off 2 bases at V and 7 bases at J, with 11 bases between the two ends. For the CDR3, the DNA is TGTGCCAGCAGTTACGCGCAGGGAAGTGGCTACACCTTC. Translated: CASSYAQGSGYTF.

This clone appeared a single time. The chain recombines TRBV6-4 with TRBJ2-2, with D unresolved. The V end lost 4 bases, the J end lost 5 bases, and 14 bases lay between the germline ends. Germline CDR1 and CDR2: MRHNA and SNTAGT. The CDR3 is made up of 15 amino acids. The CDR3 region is CASSVNGDLTGELFF. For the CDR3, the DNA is TGTGCCAGCAGTGTAAACGGAGATTTAACCGGGGAGCTGTTTTTT.

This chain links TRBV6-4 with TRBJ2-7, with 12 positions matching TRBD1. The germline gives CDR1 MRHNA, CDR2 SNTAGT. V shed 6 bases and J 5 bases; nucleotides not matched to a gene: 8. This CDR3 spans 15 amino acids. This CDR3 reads CASSPGTGGTNEQYF. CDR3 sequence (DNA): TGTGCCAGCAGCCCCGGGACAGGGGGCACCAACGAGCAGTACTTC.

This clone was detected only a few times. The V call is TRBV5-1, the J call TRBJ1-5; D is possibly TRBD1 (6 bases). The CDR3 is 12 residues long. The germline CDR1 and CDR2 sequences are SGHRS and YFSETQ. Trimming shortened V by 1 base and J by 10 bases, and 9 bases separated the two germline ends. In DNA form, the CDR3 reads TGCGCCAGCAGCTTGACAGGGACACCCCAGCATTTT. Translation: CASSLTGTPQHF.

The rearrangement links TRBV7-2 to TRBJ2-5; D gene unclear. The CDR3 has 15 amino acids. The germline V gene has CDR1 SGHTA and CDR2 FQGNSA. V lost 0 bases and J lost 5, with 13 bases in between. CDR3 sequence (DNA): TGTGCCAGCAGCTTAGCGCGGATCCTGGAGGAGACCCAGTACTTC. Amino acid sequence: CASSLARILEETQYF.

This CDR3 is CASSLMGRNYGYTF. CDR3 DNA sequence: TGTGCCAGCAGTTTAATGGGCAGAAACTATGGCTACACCTTC. The chain uses TRBV27 and TRBJ1-2, with unresolved D. CDR1 is MNHEY and CDR2 is SMNVEV in the germline V gene (reference sequence). V lost 2 bases to trimming and J lost 2 bases, with 9 bases between them. The CDR3 spans 14 residues.